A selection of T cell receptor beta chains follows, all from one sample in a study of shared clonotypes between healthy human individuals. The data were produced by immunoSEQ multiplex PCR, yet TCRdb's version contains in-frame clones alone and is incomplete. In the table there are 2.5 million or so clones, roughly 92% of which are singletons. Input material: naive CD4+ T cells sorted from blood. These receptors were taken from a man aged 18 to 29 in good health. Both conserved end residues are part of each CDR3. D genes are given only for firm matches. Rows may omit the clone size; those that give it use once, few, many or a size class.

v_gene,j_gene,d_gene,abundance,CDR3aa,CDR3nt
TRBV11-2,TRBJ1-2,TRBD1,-,CASSPTGAVYGYTF,TGTGCCAGCAGCCCGACAGGGGCCGTATATGGCTACACCTTC
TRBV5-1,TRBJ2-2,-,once,CASSLDNSNTGELFF,TGCGCCAGCAGCTTGGACAATTCGAACACCGGGGAGCTGTTTTTT
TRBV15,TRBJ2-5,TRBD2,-,CATSVGTSRPQETQYF,TGTGCCACCAGCGTAGGGACTAGCAGGCCCCAAGAGACCCAGTACTTC
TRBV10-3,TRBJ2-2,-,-,CAIQNGSTGELFF,TGTGCCATCCAGAACGGGAGCACCGGGGAGCTGTTTTTT
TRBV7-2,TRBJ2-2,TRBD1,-,CASSTSPKTGWGGELFF,TGTGCCAGCAGCACCTCCCCGAAGACAGGGTGGGGCGGGGAGCTGTTTTTT
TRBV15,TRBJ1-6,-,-,CATSRFGDNSPLHF,TGTGCCACCAGCAGATTCGGGGATAATTCACCCCTCCACTTT
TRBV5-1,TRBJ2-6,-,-,CASSLQYSSGANVLTF,TGCGCCAGCAGCCTGCAATACAGCTCTGGGGCCAACGTCCTGACTTTC
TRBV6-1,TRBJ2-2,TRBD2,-,CASSASGGFTGELFF,TGTGCCAGCAGTGCTTCGGGGGGGTTCACCGGGGAGCTGTTTTTT
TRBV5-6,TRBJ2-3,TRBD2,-,CASSLDQGLAPGTQYF,TGTGCCAGCAGCTTGGATCAGGGACTAGCTCCAGGTACGCAGTATTTT
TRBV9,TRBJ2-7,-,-,CASSVEAAYTYEQYF,TGTGCCAGCAGCGTAGAAGCAGCGTATACCTACGAGCAGTACTTC
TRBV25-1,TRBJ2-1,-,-,CASSSINEQFF,TGTGCCAGCAGTAGTATAAATGAGCAGTTCTTC
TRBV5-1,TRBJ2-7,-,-,CASSLVAGLEQYF,TGCGCCAGCAGCTTGGTTGCGGGGCTCGAGCAGTACTTC
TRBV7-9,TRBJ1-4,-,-,CASSPRRGIGEKLFF,TGTGCCAGCAGCCCACGGCGCGGAATCGGTGAAAAACTGTTTTTT
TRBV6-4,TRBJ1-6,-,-,CASSDNPFGNSPLHF,TGTGCCAGCAGCGATAATCCGTTTGGGAATTCACCCCTCCACTTT
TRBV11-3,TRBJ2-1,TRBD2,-,CASSLGGTSGYNEQFF,TGTGCCAGCAGCTTAGGGGGGACTAGCGGCTACAATGAGCAGTTCTTC
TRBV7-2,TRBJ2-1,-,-,CASSFSFGSYNEQFF,TGTGCCAGCAGCTTTTCGTTTGGTTCCTACAATGAGCAGTTCTTC
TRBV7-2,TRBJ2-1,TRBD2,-,CASSTSGDNEQFF,TGTGCCAGCAGCACTAGCGGTGACAATGAGCAGTTCTTC
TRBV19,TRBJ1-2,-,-,CASRNGGQNYGYTF,TGTGCCAGTAGAAATGGGGGGCAGAACTATGGCTACACCTTC
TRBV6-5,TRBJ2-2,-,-,CASSPPGDAGELFF,TGTGCCAGCAGTCCCCCTGGGGATGCCGGGGAGCTGTTTTTT
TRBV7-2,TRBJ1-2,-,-,CASSQRGGQHYGYTF,TGTGCCAGCAGCCAGAGGGGGGGACAACACTATGGCTACACCTTC
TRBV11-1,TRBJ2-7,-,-,CASSLGLARQYEQYF,TGTGCCAGCAGCCTAGGGTTAGCGCGACAATACGAGCAGTACTTC
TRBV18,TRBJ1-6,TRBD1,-,CASSPTGASSYNSPLHF,TGTGCCAGCTCACCAACAGGGGCGAGCTCCTATAATTCACCCCTCCACTTT
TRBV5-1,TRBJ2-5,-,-,CASTVPISGVQETQYF,TGCGCCAGCACGGTCCCCATTAGCGGCGTCCAAGAGACCCAGTACTTC
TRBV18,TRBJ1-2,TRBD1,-,CASSRQGEYGYTF,TGTGCCAGCTCACGGCAGGGGGAATATGGCTACACCTTC
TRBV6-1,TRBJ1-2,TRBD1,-,CASSEEGGLNYGYTF,TGTGCCAGCAGTGAGGAAGGGGGCCTTAACTATGGCTACACCTTC
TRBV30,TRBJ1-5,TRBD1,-,CAWRGTGRGQPQHF,TGTGCCTGGAGGGGGACAGGGAGGGGGCAGCCCCAGCATTTT
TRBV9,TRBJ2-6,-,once,CASSVVPAGANVLTF,TGTGCCAGCAGCGTAGTTCCAGCTGGGGCCAACGTCCTGACTTTC
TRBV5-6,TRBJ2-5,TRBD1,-,CASTLQTGGREETQYF,TGTGCCAGCACCCTACAGACAGGGGGCAGGGAGGAGACCCAGTACTTC
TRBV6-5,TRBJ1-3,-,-,CASSYFPGSSGNTIYF,TGTGCCAGCAGTTACTTCCCGGGATCCTCTGGAAACACCATATATTTT
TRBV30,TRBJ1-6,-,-,CAWRLSSYNSPLHF,TGTGCCTGGCGCCTGAGCTCCTATAATTCACCCCTCCACTTT
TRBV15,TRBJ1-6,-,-,CATSRDSPGAGSPLHF,TGTGCCACCAGCAGAGATTCTCCGGGGGCAGGATCACCCCTCCACTTT
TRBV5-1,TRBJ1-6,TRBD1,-,CASSLYTGELSYNSPLHF,TGCGCCAGCAGCTTGTACACAGGGGAATTGTCCTATAATTCACCCCTCCACTTT
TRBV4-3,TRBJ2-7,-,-,CASSQGPGGQTYEQYF,TGCGCCAGCAGCCAAGGCCCGGGCGGGCAGACCTACGAGCAGTACTTC
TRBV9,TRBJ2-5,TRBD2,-,CASSGGLVFFQETQYF,TGTGCCAGCAGCGGGGGACTAGTCTTTTTCCAAGAGACCCAGTACTTC
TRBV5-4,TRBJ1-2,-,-,CASSLGIWNYGYTF,TGTGCCAGCAGCTTGGGGATTTGGAACTATGGCTACACCTTC
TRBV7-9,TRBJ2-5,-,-,CASSLGETGLQETQYF,TGTGCCAGCAGCTTAGGGGAGACAGGATTACAAGAGACCCAGTACTTC
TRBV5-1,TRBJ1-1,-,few,CASSLEYMNTEAFF,TGCGCCAGCAGCTTGGAATATATGAACACTGAAGCTTTCTTT
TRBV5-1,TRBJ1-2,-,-,CASSLSEGPGYGYTF,TGCGCCAGCAGCTTGAGTGAGGGCCCTGGGTATGGCTACACCTTC
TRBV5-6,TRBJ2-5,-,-,CASSFWEEETQYF,TGTGCCAGCAGCTTCTGGGAAGAGGAGACCCAGTACTTC
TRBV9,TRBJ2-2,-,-,CASRPAANTGELFF,TGTGCCAGCCGCCCAGCCGCGAACACCGGGGAGCTGTTTTTT
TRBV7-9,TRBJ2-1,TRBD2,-,CASSPLRAGARAEQFF,TGTGCCAGCAGCCCGCTCCGGGCGGGAGCGCGGGCTGAGCAGTTCTTC
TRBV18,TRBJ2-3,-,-,CASSPLLRDTYTDTQYF,TGTGCCAGCTCACCACTGCTCCGGGACACGTACACAGATACGCAGTATTTT
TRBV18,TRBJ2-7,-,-,CASSPPGGSEQYF,TGTGCCAGCTCACCACCAGGGGGGTCCGAGCAGTACTTC
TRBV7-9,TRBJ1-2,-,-,CASSREGFGGYTF,TGTGCCAGCAGCCGAGAGGGGTTTGGTGGCTACACCTTC
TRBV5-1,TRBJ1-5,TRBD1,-,CASSSEGTGQPQHF,TGCGCCAGCAGCTCGGAAGGGACAGGTCAGCCCCAGCATTTT
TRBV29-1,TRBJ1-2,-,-,CSVTGSGYGYTF,TGCAGCGTTACAGGGTCGGGCTATGGCTACACCTTC
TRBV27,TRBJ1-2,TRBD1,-,CASTDGTGGRYGYTF,TGTGCCAGCACCGACGGGACAGGGGGTAGGTATGGCTACACCTTC
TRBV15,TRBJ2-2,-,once,CATSREPTTTGTGELFF,TGTGCCACCAGCAGAGAGCCTACCACGACAGGCACCGGGGAGCTGTTTTTT
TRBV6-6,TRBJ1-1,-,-,CASSYSTVNTEAFF,TGTGCCAGCAGTTACTCGACAGTGAACACTGAAGCTTTCTTT
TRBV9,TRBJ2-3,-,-,CASSGGPNRDTQYF,TGTGCCAGCAGCGGGGGGCCCAACCGGGATACGCAGTATTTT
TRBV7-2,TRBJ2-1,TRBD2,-,CASSLRLAGKGNEQFF,TGTGCCAGCAGCTTGAGACTAGCGGGAAAGGGCAATGAGCAGTTCTTC
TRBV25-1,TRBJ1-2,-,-,CASTRGGGYTF,TGTGCCAGCACACGCGGGGGGGGCTACACCTTC
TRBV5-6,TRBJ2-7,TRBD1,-,CASNPMTGSTYEQYF,TGTGCCAGCAACCCAATGACAGGGTCGACCTACGAGCAGTACTTC
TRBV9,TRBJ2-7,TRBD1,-,CASTPEGTGNYEQYF,TGTGCCAGCACCCCCGAGGGGACAGGGAACTACGAGCAGTACTTC
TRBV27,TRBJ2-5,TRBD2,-,CASSLSFGVTSGGRETQYF,TGTGCCAGCAGTTTATCTTTTGGGGTGACTAGCGGGGGGCGAGAGACCCAGTACTTC
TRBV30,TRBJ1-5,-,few,CAWSVPPGQPQHF,TGTGCCTGGAGTGTACCTCCGGGCCAGCCCCAGCATTTT
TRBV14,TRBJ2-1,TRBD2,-,CASSQETSGRANEQFF,TGTGCCAGCAGCCAAGAGACTAGCGGGAGGGCCAATGAGCAGTTCTTC
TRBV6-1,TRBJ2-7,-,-,CASSEDPEQIPSYEQYF,TGTGCCAGCAGTGAAGACCCCGAACAGATACCCTCCTACGAGCAGTACTTC
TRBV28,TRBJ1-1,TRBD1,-,CASSRQGANTEAFF,TGTGCCAGCAGTCGACAGGGGGCGAACACTGAAGCTTTCTTT
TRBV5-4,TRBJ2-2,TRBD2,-,CASGGLAGYTGELFF,TGTGCCAGCGGGGGACTAGCGGGATACACCGGGGAGCTGTTTTTT